The 20 T cell receptor beta chains listed next were all sequenced from one sample in a study of blood T cell repertoires in COVID-19. Repertoires were generated with immunoSEQ multiplex PCR, while TCRdb's copy carries only in-frame clones and drops some. The sample yields roughly 410,000 clones, roughly 86% seen once. The sequenced sample consisted of peripheral blood. These receptors were obtained from an older woman with COVID-19, enrolled during active disease.

V and J are TRBV25-1 and TRBJ1-2; 7 bases are a match to TRBD1. The CDR3 loop spans 13 amino acids. The germline CDR1 and CDR2 sequences are MGHDK and SYGVNS. V shed 4 bases, J shed 4 bases, and the junction held 3 bases outside the gene matches. Written as DNA, the CDR3 is TGTGCCAGCAGTGTTGACAGGGCCTATGGCTACACCTTC. Its protein is CASSVDRAYGYTF.

The chain uses TRBV5-6 and TRBJ2-7; possibly TRBD1 for D (6 bases). V was cut by 0 bases and J by 2 bases, with 18 bases left in between. Per the germline V gene, CDR1 is SGHDT and CDR2 is YYEEEE. The CDR3 has 17 residues. CDR3 in amino acids: CASSLVSGTKGAYEQYF. CDR3 in DNA: TGTGCCAGCAGCTTGGTTTCGGGGACAAAGGGGGCCTACGAGCAGTACTTC.

CDR3 nucleotides: TGTGCCAGCAGTGACAAAGGGGACAGCTTCAAAGAAAAACTGTTTTTT. Its translation is CASSDKGDSFKEKLFF. The chain couples TRBV6-4 to TRBJ1-4; TRBD1 matches at 7 bases. The CDR3 consists of 16 residues. Germline values: CDR1 MRHNA, CDR2 SNTAGT. Trimming cost V 2 bases and J 8 bases; bases outside gene matches: 11.

This chain links TRBV7-2 with TRBJ1-6, with 7 bases fitting TRBD1. Germline CDR1 is SGHTA and CDR2 is FQGNSA. CDR3 length: 15 residues. The V and J ends lost 0 bases and 10 bases, in that order; junction bases with no gene match: 6. The CDR3 loop reads CASSLAPGQLSPLHF. The CDR3 coding sequence is TGTGCCAGCAGCTTAGCACCGGGACAGTTGTCACCCCTCCACTTT.

The chain is built from TRBV6-6 and TRBJ2-7; TRBD1 matches 7 bases. CDR1 MNHNY and CDR2 SVGAGI come from the germline V gene (reference sequence). The CDR3 spans 13 residues. V gave up 6 bases and J gave up 6 bases; unmatched junction bases: 8. CDR3 sequence (DNA): TGTGCCAGCAGACCCTCGGGACAGTTCGAGCAGTACTTC. This sequence encodes CASRPSGQFEQYF.

The chain carries TRBV9 and TRBJ1-6, with 8 bases aligning to TRBD1. Germline trimming cut 3 bases from V and 10 bases from J; bases unmatched to any gene: 6. Germline assignment: CDR1 SGDLS and CDR2 YYNGEE. The CDR3 covers 14 residues. Written as DNA, the CDR3 is TGTGCCAGCAGCGGACAGGGGTTAGGATCACCCCTCCACTTT. It translates to CASSGQGLGSPLHF.

The gene calls are TRBV7-2 and TRBJ2-7; D possibly corresponds to TRBD1 (6 bases). CDR3 size: 13 residues. Germline V gene sequence: CDR1 SGHTA, CDR2 FQGNSA. Trimming took off 5 bases at V and 2 bases at J, with 10 bases between the two ends. CDR3 in DNA: TGTGCCAGCAGCCCCCGGACAGCCTACGAGCAGTACTTC. Protein product: CASSPRTAYEQYF.

V gene TRBV28 combines with J gene TRBJ2-2; weak D call: TRBD1 (6 bases). V shed 10 bases and J shed 4 bases, with 25 bases lying between them. The CDR3 runs to 17 residues. In germline, CDR1 is MDHEN, CDR2 SYDVKM. In DNA form, the CDR3 reads TGTGCCACCTCGCTCGAGAGGGGGTCCCCAAGCACCGGGGAGCTGTTTTTT. Protein sequence: CATSLERGSPSTGELFF.

This chain uses TRBV4-2 with TRBJ2-2; D not resolved. With 2 bases removed from V and 0 bases from J, the gap between germline ends came to 7 bases. This CDR3 has 15 residues. Germline loops: CDR1 LGHNA, CDR2 YNFKEQ. This CDR3 is CASSQLRTNTGELFF. DNA for the CDR3: TGTGCCAGCAGCCAACTCAGAACGAACACCGGGGAGCTGTTTTTT.

The chain joins TRBV4-1 to TRBJ1-4; D is unresolved. This CDR3 region has 15 residues. Germline loops: CDR1 MGHRA, CDR2 YSYEKL. Trimming cost V 6 bases and J 0 bases, with 11 bases left between them. In DNA form, the CDR3 reads TGCGCCAGCAGTCAACGCAGTGCAACTAATGAAAAACTGTTTTTT. This encodes CASSQRSATNEKLFF.

The chain has TRBV30 and TRBJ2-3; D possibly corresponds to TRBD1 (6 bases). Trimming took 4 bases from V and 3 from J, leaving 14 bases between them. Germline-derived CDR1 and CDR2 are GTSNPN and SVGIG (reference sequence). The CDR3 has 14 amino acids. CDR3 sequence: CAWKQGWLTDTQYF. The CDR3 DNA reads TGTGCCTGGAAACAGGGCTGGTTAACAGATACGCAGTATTTT.

The V and J genes are TRBV28 and TRBJ2-3; 11 bases align to TRBD1. This CDR3 comprises 16 residues. Unmatched junction bases numbered 7, after V lost 6 bases and J lost 2 bases. The germline CDR1 and CDR2 sequences are MDHEN and SYDVKM. The CDR3 DNA sequence: TGTGCCAGCAGGAAAAGGGACAGGGGGATCACAGATACGCAGTATTTT. It yields the protein CASRKRDRGITDTQYF.

The chain uses TRBV6-1 and TRBJ2-5, with D possibly TRBD2 on 6 matching bases. Germline CDR1 reads MNHNS; CDR2 reads SASEGT. The CDR3 totals 14 residues. Trimming left V 7 bases short and J 3 bases short, with 15 bases between. The CDR3 reads CASMPRRGEETQYF. The CDR3 bases are TGTGCCAGCATGCCCCGGCGGGGAGAAGAGACCCAGTACTTC.

The genes are TRBV5-6 and TRBJ1-1; no definite D call. Looked up from germline, CDR1 is SGHDT and CDR2 is YYEEEE. This CDR3 contains 13 residues. Trimming left V 2 bases short and J 4 bases short, with 9 bases between. CDR3 amino acids: CASSFPSGTEAFF. CDR3 bases: TGTGCCAGCAGCTTCCCTTCGGGCACTGAAGCTTTCTTT.

CDR3 nucleotides: TGTGCCACCAGCAGTCCCTGGGGCATGCGCGGCTACGAGCAGTACTTC. As protein: CATSSPWGMRGYEQYF. The chain has TRBV15 and TRBJ2-7, with a possible D match to TRBD1 (5 bases). V lost 3 bases, J lost 3 bases, and 18 bases lay in between. This CDR3 is 16 amino acids long. CDR1 LNHNV and CDR2 YYDKDF come from the germline V gene (reference sequence). Full variable domain (remainder filled in from reference TRBV15 and TRBJ2-7): DAMVIQNPRYQVTQFGKPVTLSCSQTLNHNVMYWYQQKSSQAPKLLFHYYDKDFNNEADTPDNFQSRRPNTSFCFLDIRSPGLGDTAMYLCATSSPWGMRGYEQYFGPGTRLTVT.

This clone was seen just once. The chain combines TRBV3-1 (or the pseudogene TRBV3-2) with TRBJ1-2; D possibly corresponds to TRBD1 (5 bases). Looked up from germline, CDR1 is LGHDT and CDR2 is YNNKEL (reference sequence). This CDR3 region has 12 residues. Deletions cut 4 bases from V and 9 bases from J, with 12 bases between. CDR3 in DNA: TGTGCCAGCAGCCCCCGGCAGGGAAGCTACACCTTC. As protein: CASSPRQGSYTF.

This sequence joins TRBV28 and TRBJ1-2, with D possibly being TRBD1 (5 bases). The V gene's germline CDR1 is MDHEN and CDR2 SYDVKM. CDR3 size: 15 residues. Trimming pared 1 base from V and 4 bases from J, leaving 13 bases between. CDR3: CASSLSWQGGYGYTF. The CDR3, as DNA: TGTGCCAGCAGTTTATCTTGGCAGGGCGGCTATGGCTACACCTTC.

The chain has TRBV6-5 and TRBJ1-1; possible D gene TRBD1, 6 bases. Trimming removed 5 bases from V and 7 bases from J, with 14 bases in between. The CDR3 totals 13 residues. Germline assignment: CDR1 MNHEY and CDR2 SVGAGI. The chain's CDR3 is CASSTRGRGEAFF. The CDR3 nucleotides are TGTGCCAGCAGTACCAGGGGTCGGGGTGAAGCTTTCTTT.

The CDR3 is CATSRETGGNTEAFF. The DNA for the CDR3 is TGTGCCACCAGCAGGGAGACAGGGGGGAACACTGAAGCTTTCTTT. V and J are TRBV15 and TRBJ1-1, with TRBD1 matching 9 bases. The ends lost 3 bases at V and 1 base at J; junction bases unmatched: 3. This CDR3 region has 15 residues. The germline V gene encodes CDR1 LNHNV and CDR2 YYDKDF (reference sequence).

The genes are TRBV18 and TRBJ2-7, with 8 bases fitting TRBD1. This CDR3 region has 13 residues. CDR1 and CDR2 from the germline V gene are KGHSH and LQKENI. Trimming took 5 bases from V and 3 from J; bases not matched to a gene: 3. DNA for the CDR3: TGTGCCAGCTCAAACGGACAGGGCTACGAGCAGTACTTC. This gives the protein CASSNGQGYEQYF.